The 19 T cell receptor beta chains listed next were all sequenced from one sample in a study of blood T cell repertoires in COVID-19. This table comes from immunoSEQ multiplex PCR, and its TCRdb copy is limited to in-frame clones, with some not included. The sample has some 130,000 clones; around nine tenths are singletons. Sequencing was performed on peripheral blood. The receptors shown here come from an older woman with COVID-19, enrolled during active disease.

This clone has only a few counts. The CDR3: CASSLKAGSNQPQHF. CDR3 nucleotides: TGTGCCAGCAGCTTAAAGGCAGGTAGCAATCAGCCCCAGCATTTT. The V and J genes are TRBV7-2 and TRBJ1-5, with D uncertain. The V end lost 2 bases, the J end lost 0 bases, and 8 bases lay between the germline ends. This CDR3 has 15 residues. Germline V CDR1 and CDR2: SGHTA, FQGNSA.

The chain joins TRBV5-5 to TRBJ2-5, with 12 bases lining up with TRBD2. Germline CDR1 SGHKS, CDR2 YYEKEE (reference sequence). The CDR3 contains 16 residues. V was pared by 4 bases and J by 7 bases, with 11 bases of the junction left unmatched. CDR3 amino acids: CASSPRTSGDVGTQYF. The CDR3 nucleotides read TGTGCCAGCAGCCCCCGGACTAGCGGGGATGTGGGGACCCAGTACTTC.

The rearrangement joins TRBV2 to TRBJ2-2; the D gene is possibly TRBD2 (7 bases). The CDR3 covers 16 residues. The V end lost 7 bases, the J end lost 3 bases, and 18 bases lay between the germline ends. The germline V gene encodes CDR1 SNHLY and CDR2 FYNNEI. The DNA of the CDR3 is TGTGCCAGCACCGCCGGAGGGGGGGGCTACACCGGGGAGCTGTTTTTT. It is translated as CASTAGGGGYTGELFF. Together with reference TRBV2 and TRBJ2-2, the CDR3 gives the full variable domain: EPEVTQTPSHQVTQMGQEVILRCVPISNHLYFYWYRQILGQKVEFLVSFYNNEISEKSEIFDDQFSVERPDGSNFTLKIRSTKLEDSAMYFCASTAGGGGYTGELFFGEGSRLTVL.

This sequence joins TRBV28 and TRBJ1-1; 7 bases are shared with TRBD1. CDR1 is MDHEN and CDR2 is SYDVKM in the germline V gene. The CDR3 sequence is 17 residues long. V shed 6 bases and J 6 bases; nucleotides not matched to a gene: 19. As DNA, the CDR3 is TGTGCCAGCAGCTCGACGATGGGACAGAGAGAAAGAGCTGAAGCTTTCTTT. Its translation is CASSSTMGQRERAEAFF.

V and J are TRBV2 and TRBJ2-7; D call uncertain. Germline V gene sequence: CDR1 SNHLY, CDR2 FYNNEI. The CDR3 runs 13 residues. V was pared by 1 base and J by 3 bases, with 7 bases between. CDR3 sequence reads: CASSEDSGYEQYF. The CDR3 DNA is TGTGCCAGCAGTGAAGACTCAGGCTACGAGCAGTACTTC. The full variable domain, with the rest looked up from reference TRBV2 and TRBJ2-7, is EPEVTQTPSHQVTQMGQEVILRCVPISNHLYFYWYRQILGQKVEFLVSFYNNEISEKSEIFDDQFSVERPDGSNFTLKIRSTKLEDSAMYFCASSEDSGYEQYFGPGTRLTVT.

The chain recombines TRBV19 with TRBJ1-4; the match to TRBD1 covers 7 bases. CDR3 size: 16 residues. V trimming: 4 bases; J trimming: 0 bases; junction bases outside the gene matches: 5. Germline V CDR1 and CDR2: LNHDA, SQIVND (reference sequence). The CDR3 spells CASSNRGPPTNEKLFF. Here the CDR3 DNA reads TGTGCCAGTAGTAACAGGGGCCCCCCAACTAATGAAAAACTGTTTTTT.

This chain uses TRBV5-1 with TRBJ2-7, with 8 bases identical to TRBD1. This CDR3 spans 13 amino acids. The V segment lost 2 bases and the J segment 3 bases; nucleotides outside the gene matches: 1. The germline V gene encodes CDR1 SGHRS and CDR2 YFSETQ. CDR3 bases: TGCGCCAGCAGCTTAACAGGGGGCTACGAGCAGTACTTC. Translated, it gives CASSLTGGYEQYF.

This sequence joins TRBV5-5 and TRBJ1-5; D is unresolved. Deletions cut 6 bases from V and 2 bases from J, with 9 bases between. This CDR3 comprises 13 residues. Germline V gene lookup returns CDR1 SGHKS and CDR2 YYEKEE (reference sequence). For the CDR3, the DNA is TGTGCCAGCAATCTGGGCGGCAATCAGCCCCAGCATTTT. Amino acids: CASNLGGNQPQHF.

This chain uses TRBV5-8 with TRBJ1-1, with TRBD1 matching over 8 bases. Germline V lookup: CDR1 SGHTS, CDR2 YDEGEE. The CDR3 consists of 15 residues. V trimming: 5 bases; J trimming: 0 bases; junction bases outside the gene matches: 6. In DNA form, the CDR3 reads TGTGCCAGCAGTCCAGGGGGCGCCCTGAACACTGAAGCTTTCTTT. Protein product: CASSPGGALNTEAFF.

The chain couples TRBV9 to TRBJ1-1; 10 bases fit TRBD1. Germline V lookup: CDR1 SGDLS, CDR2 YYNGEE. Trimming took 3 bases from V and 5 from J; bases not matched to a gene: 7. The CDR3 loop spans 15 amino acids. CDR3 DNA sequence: TGTGCCAGCAGCGGGGGACAGGGGTCCGGGACTGAAGCTTTCTTT. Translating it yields CASSGGQGSGTEAFF.

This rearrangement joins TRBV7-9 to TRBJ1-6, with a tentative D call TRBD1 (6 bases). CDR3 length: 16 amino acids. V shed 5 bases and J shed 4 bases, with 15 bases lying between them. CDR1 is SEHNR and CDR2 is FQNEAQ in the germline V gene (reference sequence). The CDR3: CASSLGQSNYNSPLHF. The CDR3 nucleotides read TGTGCCAGCAGCCTTGGACAGTCAAATTATAATTCACCCCTCCACTTT.

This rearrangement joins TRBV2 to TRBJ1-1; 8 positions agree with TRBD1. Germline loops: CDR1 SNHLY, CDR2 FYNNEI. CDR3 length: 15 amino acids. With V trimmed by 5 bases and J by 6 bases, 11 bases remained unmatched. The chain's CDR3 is CASSPRQGRLSEAFF. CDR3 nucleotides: TGTGCCAGCAGTCCACGACAGGGGAGGCTCTCTGAAGCTTTCTTT.

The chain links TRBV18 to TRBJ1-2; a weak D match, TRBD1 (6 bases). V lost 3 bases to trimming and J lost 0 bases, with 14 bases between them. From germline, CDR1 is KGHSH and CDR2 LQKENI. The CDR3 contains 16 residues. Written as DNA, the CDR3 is TGTGCCAGCTCACCTGTGTTCAGGGGCCCTAACTATGGCTACACCTTC. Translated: CASSPVFRGPNYGYTF.

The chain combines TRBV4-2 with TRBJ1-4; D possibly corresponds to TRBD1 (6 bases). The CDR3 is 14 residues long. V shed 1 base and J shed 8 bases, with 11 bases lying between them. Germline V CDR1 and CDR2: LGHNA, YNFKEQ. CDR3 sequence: CASSQGTEGEKLFF. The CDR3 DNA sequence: TGTGCCAGCAGCCAAGGGACAGAGGGGGAAAAACTGTTTTTT.

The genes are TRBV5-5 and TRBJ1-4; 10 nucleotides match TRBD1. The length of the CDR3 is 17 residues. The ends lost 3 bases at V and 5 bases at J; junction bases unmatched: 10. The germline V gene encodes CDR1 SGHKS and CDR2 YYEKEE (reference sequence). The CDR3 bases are TGTGCCAGCAGCTACCCGGGACAGGGGTATCGGAATGAAAAACTGTTTTTT. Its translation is CASSYPGQGYRNEKLFF.

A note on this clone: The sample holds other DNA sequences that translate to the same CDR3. CDR3 nucleotide sequence: TGTGCCAGCAGTGAAGCTGGACATAGCAATCAGCCCCAGCATTTT. Translated: CASSEAGHSNQPQHF. The chain carries TRBV6-1 and TRBJ1-5, with D perhaps matching TRBD1 (5 bases). CDR3 length: 15 residues. The germline gives CDR1 MNHNS, CDR2 SASEGT. Trimming stripped 0 bases from V and 0 bases from J, with 6 bases between.

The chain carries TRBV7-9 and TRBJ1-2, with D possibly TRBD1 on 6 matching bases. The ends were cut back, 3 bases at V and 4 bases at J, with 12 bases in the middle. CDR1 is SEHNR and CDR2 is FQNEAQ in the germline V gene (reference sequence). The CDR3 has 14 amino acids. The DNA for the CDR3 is TGTGCCAGCAGCTTGGATGGACAGCTCTATGGCTACACCTTC. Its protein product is CASSLDGQLYGYTF.

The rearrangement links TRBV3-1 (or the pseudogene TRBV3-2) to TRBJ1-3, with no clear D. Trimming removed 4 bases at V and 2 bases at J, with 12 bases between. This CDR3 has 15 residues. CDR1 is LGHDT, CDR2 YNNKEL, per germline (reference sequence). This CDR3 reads CASSREGAAGNTIYF. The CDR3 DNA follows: TGTGCCAGCAGCCGGGAGGGCGCCGCTGGAAACACCATATATTTT.

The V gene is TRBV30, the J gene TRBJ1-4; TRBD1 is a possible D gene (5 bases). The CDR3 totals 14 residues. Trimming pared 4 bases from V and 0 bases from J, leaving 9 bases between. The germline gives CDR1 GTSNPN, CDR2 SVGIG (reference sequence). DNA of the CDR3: TGTGCCTGGACTCCAGGGTCAACTAATGAAAAACTGTTTTTT. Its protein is CAWTPGSTNEKLFF.